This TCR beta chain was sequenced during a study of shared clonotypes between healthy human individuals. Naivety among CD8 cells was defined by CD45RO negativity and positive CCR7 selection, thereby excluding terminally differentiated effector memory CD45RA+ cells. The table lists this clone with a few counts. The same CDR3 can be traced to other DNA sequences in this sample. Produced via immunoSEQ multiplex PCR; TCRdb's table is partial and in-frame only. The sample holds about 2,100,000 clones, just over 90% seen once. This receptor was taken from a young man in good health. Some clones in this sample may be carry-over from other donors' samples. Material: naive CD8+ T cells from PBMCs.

In nucleotides, the CDR3 is TGCAGCGGAACTTTGAACACTGAAGCTTTCTTT. As protein: CSGTLNTEAFF. The rearrangement uses TRBV29-1 and TRBJ1-1; D uncertain. CDR3 length equals 11 residues. CDR1 and CDR2 from the germline V gene are SQVTM and ANQGSEA. The V end was cut by 7 bases, the J end by 0 bases, with 6 bases between.